The 10 T cell receptor beta chains in this list originate from one sample, sequenced in a study of lymphopenia after photon versus proton radiotherapy. The protocol was immunoSEQ multiplex PCR, while the TCRdb copy is restricted to in-frame clones and leaves out a portion. The sample lists about 83,000 clones, 83% occurring once. The sequenced sample was peripheral blood, obtained from a patient treated with proton-based radiotherapy. The receptors were gathered from a man aged 60 to 75 with pancreatic cancer.

Only one count was recorded for this clone. The chain has TRBV5-1 and TRBJ2-3, with TRBD1 matching 9 bases. Per the germline V gene, CDR1 is SGHRS and CDR2 is YFSETQ. Losses at the gene ends were 1 base for V and 3 bases for J; bases not matched to a gene: 3. The CDR3 is 15 residues long. The CDR3 reads CASSLTGTGTDTQYF. CDR3 DNA sequence: TGCGCCAGCAGCTTGACCGGGACAGGGACAGATACGCAGTATTTT.

The CDR3, as DNA: TGCGCCAGCAGCCAAGATTGGGCCGGGAGCGCCTCCTACAATGAGCAGTTCTTC. Residues: CASSQDWAGSASYNEQFF. The chain employs TRBV4-3 and TRBJ2-1, with D maybe TRBD2 (6 bases). The V gene lost 0 bases and the J gene lost 0 bases, with 15 bases spanning the gap. The CDR3 runs to 18 residues. The germline V gene encodes CDR1 LGHNA and CDR2 YSLEER.

This clone was seen only a few times. J is TRBJ2-7 and V is TRBV2; the D gene is possibly TRBD1 (6 bases). Deletions cut 6 bases from V and 0 bases from J, with 15 bases between. CDR3 size: 15 residues. Germline V CDR1 and CDR2: SNHLY, FYNNEI. The CDR3 DNA is TGTGCCAGCAGGCGCAGGACAGTTAACTCCTACGAGCAGTACTTC. This codes for CASRRRTVNSYEQYF.

V usage is TRBV5-5 and J usage is TRBJ1-5; no definite D call. From germline, CDR1 is SGHKS and CDR2 YYEKEE (reference sequence). Trimming removed 0 bases at V and 5 bases at J, with 6 bases between. The CDR3 has 13 residues. The CDR3 loop is CASSLDSYQPQHF. Written as DNA, the CDR3 is TGTGCCAGCAGCTTGGATTCTTATCAGCCCCAGCATTTT.

The genes are TRBV6-4 and TRBJ2-3; maybe TRBD2 (5 bases). Germline V CDR1 and CDR2: MRHNA, SNTAGT. The CDR3 sequence is 16 residues long. The ends were cut back, 0 bases at V and 2 bases at J, with 12 bases in the middle. The CDR3 coding sequence is TGTGCCAGCAGTGACTCAGCTAGCTTGAACACAGATACGCAGTATTTT. It is translated as CASSDSASLNTDTQYF.

The V gene is TRBV5-4, the J gene TRBJ2-3; 7 positions agree with TRBD2. V gave up 3 bases and J gave up 3 bases; unmatched junction bases: 7. Germline CDR1 reads SGHNT; CDR2 reads YYREEE (reference sequence). The CDR3 is 15 residues long. The CDR3 reads CASSWQGGRTDTQYF. The CDR3 nucleotides read TGTGCCAGCAGCTGGCAGGGAGGGAGGACAGATACGCAGTATTTT.

The rearrangement links TRBV30 to TRBJ2-2; 8 bases fit TRBD2. The CDR3 loop spans 15 amino acids. V lost 7 bases to trimming and J lost 6 bases; unmatched junction nucleotides: 13. CDR1 GTSNPN and CDR2 SVGIG come from the germline V gene (reference sequence). The chain's CDR3 is CASSHGLAGSGELFF. The CDR3 DNA sequence: TGTGCCTCATCCCACGGACTAGCAGGGTCCGGGGAGCTGTTTTTT.

V and J are TRBV4-1 and TRBJ2-5, with TRBD2 matching 12 bases. Germline CDR1 and CDR2: MGHRA and YSYEKL. Losses at the gene ends were 1 base for V and 5 bases for J; bases not matched to a gene: 8. The CDR3 is 17 residues long. The CDR3 DNA is TGCGCCAGCAGCCAAGGTCTAGCGGGAGGGCCGGGGGAGACCCAGTACTTC. Translation: CASSQGLAGGPGETQYF.

V is TRBV7-6 and J is TRBJ2-7, with D possibly TRBD2 on 6 matching bases. V lost 5 bases, J lost 1 base, and 12 bases lay in between. CDR1 is SGHVS and CDR2 is FNYEAQ in the germline V gene. CDR3 length: 14 residues. CDR3 protein: CASSLVAGSYEQYF. The CDR3 region has the DNA TGTGCCAGCAGCCTAGTGGCGGGGTCCTACGAGCAGTACTTC.

The chain recombines TRBV11-2 with TRBJ2-4; D is possibly TRBD1 or TRBD2 (5 bases each). Germline lookup yields CDR1 SGHAT and CDR2 FQNNGV. There are 16 residues in the CDR3. The V gene lost 0 bases and the J gene lost 0 bases, with 9 bases spanning the gap. The CDR3 DNA follows: TGTGCCAGCAGCTTAGATCCGGGGCTAGCCAAAAACATTCAGTACTTC. It translates to CASSLDPGLAKNIQYF.